Listed below are T cell receptor beta chains from one sample, sequenced in a study of T-cell reconstitution after alpha-beta-depleted transplantation in children. TCRdb re-called the PCR reads with MiXCR, one entry per CDR3 protein. Of 750,000 to 950,000 distinct CDR3 sequences listed, roughly 15% were seen once; the top ten hold around 5%. Source: PBMCs, mostly from graft donor cells, taken 360 days after TCRalphabeta/CD19-depleted stem cell transplant. These receptors all come from a male patient under 18 who had a stem cell transplant for acute lymphoblastic leukemia, so the T cells may come from the graft donor. Both conserved end residues are part of each CDR3. The order of the fields is V gene, CDR3 protein.

TRBV7-9 CASSLAVVLYGYTF
TRBV12-3/TRBV12-4 CASSFLAGGPFF
TRBV10-3 CAISGASAVQYF
TRBV5-1 CASSWVGEETQYF
TRBV12-3/TRBV12-4 CASSFGGGSEKLFF
TRBV28 CASSLLAGGLNEQFF
TRBV27 CASSLSLGGRAREQYF
TRBV20-1 CSARMGLADSGTQYF
TRBV28 CASRSLAGDRTYEQYF
TRBV7-9 CASLIGLAPDEQFF
TRBV27 CASRFLDTQYF
TRBV18 CASSPTGDEQYF
TRBV18 CASSRDTATGELFF
TRBV6-1 CASSEKMAGTDYYEQYF
TRBV19 CASTLVGRVVANTEAFF
TRBV7-9 CASSLDLYYEQYF
TRBV29-1 CSLTPGPSTDTQYF
TRBV12-3/TRBV12-4 CASSLARGGEGNTEAFF